This entry is about one TCR beta chain. The record originates from a study of blood T cell repertoires in COVID-19. Overall study: Some COVID-19 samples were acute and others convalescent; all came from the United States, Italy and Spain. T cells, B-cell-depleted T cells, or PBMCs supplied cDNA or gDNA.

In the authors' workflow: Reference gene primer amplification in the assay estimated nucleated cell counts. TCRdb's copy holds only in-frame clones and misses some; the assay was immunoSEQ multiplex PCR. The DNA gave D and trimming, while V, J and clone size come from that table. The data hold roughly 240,000 clones, with 70% to 85% observed a single time. The source material was peripheral blood. The source is a woman older than 75 with acute or convalescent COVID-19.

Here the CDR3 reads CASSYSSGVRGNTIYF. The CDR3 DNA follows: TGTGCCAGCAGTTACTCGAGCGGGGTTCGGGGAAACACCATATATTTT. The chain is built from TRBV6-5 and TRBJ1-3; D gene uncertain. The length of the CDR3 is 16 residues. In germline, CDR1 is MNHEY, CDR2 SVGAGI. V gave up 0 bases and J gave up 4 bases, with 13 bases separating them.